The clone carrying this T cell receptor (beta chain) came up many times. Its antigen is unknown. This entry comes from a study of T cell repertoires in cytomegalovirus infection. In the study overall: Public TCR beta signatures provided an indication of both CMV infection and a matching HLA type. Study-wide findings and caveats: Carriage of CMV together with the relevant HLA was identifiable through cumulative public TCR beta family frequency.

TCRdb re-called the reads with MiXCR, one entry per CDR3 protein. The sample consists of 310,000 or so distinct CDR3 sequences, approximately 10% of them appearing once. There are 14 residues in the CDR3. Germline-derived CDR1 and CDR2 are SGHKS and YYEKEE (reference sequence). Trimming took off 1 base at V and 7 bases at J, with 9 bases between the two ends. The TCR sequence derives from a human donor in good health (CMV status not recorded). Some clones in this sample may be carry-over from other donors' samples. Sequencing used PBMCs. The chain employs TRBV5-5 and TRBJ1-6; D remains unclear. CDR3 amino acids: CASSLYGENSPLHF. The CDR3 nucleotides read TGTGCCAGCAGCTTGTACGGGGAGAATTCACCCCTCCACTTT.